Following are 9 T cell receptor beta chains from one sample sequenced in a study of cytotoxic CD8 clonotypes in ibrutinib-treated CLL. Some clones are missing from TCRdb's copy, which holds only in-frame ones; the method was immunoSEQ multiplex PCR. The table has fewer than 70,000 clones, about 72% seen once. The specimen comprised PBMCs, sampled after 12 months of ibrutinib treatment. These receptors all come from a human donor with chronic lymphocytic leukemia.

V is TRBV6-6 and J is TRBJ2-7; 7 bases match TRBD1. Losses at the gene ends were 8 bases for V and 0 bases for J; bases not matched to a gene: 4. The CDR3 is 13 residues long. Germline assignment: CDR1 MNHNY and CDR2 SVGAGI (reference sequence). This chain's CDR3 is CASQQGTSYEQYF. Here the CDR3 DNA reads TGTGCCAGCCAACAGGGGACCTCCTACGAGCAGTACTTC.

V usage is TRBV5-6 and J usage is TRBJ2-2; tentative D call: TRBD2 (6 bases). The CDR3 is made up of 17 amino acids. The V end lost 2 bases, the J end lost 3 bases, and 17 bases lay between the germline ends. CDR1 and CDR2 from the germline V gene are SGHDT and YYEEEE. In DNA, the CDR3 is TGTGCCAGCAGCTTCCCGGGACTTAGAGGGGACACCGGGGAGCTGTTTTTT. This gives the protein CASSFPGLRGDTGELFF.

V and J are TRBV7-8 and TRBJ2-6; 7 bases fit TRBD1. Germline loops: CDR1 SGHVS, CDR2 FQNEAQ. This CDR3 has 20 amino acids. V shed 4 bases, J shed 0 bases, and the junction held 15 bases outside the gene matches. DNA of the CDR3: TGTGCCAGCAGCTCTTACCGGATCCCGGGACAGTCCTCTGGGGCCAACGTCCTGACTTTC. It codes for CASSSYRIPGQSSGANVLTF.

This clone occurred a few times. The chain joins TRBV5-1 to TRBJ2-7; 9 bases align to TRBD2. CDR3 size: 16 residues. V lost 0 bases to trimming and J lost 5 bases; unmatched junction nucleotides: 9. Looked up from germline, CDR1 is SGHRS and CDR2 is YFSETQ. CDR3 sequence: CASSLAAGGPANEQYF. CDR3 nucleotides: TGCGCCAGCAGCTTGGCCGCGGGAGGGCCGGCGAACGAGCAGTACTTC.

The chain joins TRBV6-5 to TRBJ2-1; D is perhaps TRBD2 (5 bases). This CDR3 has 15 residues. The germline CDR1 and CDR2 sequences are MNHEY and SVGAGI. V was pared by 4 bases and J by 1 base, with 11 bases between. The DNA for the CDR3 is TGTGCCAGCAGTTTAGCGCGAGGGTCCTACAATGAGCAGTTCTTC. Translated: CASSLARGSYNEQFF.

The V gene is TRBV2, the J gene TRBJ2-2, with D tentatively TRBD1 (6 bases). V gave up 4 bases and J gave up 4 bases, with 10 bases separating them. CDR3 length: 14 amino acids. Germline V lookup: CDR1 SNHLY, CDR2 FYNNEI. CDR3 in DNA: TGTGCCAGCAGTGTCGGGACAAGCACCGGGGAGCTGTTTTTT. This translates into CASSVGTSTGELFF.

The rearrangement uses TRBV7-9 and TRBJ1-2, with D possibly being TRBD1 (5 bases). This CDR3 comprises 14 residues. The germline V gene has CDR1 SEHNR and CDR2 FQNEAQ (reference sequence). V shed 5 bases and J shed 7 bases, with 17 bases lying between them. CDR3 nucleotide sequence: TGTGCCAGCAGCAGCGGGCCAACTGGGGGTGGCTACACCTTC. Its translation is CASSSGPTGGGYTF. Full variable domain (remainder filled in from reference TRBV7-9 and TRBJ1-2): DTGVSQNPRHKITKRGQNVTFRCDPISEHNRLYWYRQTLGQGPEFLTYFQNEAQLEKSRLLSDRFSAERPKGSFSTLEIQRTEQGDSAMYLCASSSGPTGGGYTFGSGTRLTVV.

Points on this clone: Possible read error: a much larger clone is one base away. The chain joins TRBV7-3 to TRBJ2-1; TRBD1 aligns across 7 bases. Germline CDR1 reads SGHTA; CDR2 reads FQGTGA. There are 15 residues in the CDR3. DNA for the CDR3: TGTGCCAGCAGCCGGGACAGAAGCTCCTACAATGAGCAGCTCTTC. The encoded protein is CASSRDRSSYNEQLF.

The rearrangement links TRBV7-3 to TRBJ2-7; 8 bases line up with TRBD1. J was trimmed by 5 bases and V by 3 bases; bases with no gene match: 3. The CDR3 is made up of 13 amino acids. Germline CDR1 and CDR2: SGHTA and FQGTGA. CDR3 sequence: CASSLQGANEQYF. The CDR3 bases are TGTGCCAGCAGCTTGCAGGGGGCGAACGAGCAGTACTTC.